Presented here are 20 T cell receptor beta chains from one specimen sequenced in a study of T cell responses to AZD1222 COVID-19 vaccine. Using immunoSEQ multiplex PCR, the repertoire was profiled, and TCRdb retains in-frame clones only, with some absent. The sample yields approximately 110,000 clones, around 89% seen once. Sequencing was performed on peripheral blood, taken on day 0 of AZD1222 vaccination. The receptors derive from an adult in good health.

This chain joins TRBV10-3 and TRBJ2-7; 12 nucleotides line up with TRBD2. Germline V gives CDR1 ENHRY, CDR2 SYGVKD. The CDR3 has 22 residues. The ends lost 2 bases at V and 4 bases at J; junction bases unmatched: 24. The CDR3 spells CAISEHHGVLSKPGLAGYEQYF. The CDR3 nucleotides read TGTGCCATCAGTGAGCACCATGGCGTCCTCTCGAAGCCGGGACTAGCGGGTTACGAGCAGTACTTC.

J is TRBJ2-7 and V is TRBV27, with D hard to call. The germline gives CDR1 MNHEY, CDR2 SMNVEV (reference sequence). Trimming cost V 0 bases and J 4 bases, with 10 bases left between them. CDR3 length: 14 residues. CDR3 loop: CASSLSADIYEQYF. DNA of the CDR3: TGTGCCAGCAGTTTATCGGCTGACATATACGAGCAGTACTTC.

This clone was recorded a few times. Mismatch with germline at one junction end may stem from a read error. The genes are TRBV6-6 and TRBJ1-1; D unresolved. The CDR3 is 16 residues long. Germline-derived CDR1 and CDR2 are MNHNY and SVGAGI (reference sequence). In DNA form, the CDR3 reads TGTGCCAGCAGTCCCTCCCTCCAGAGCATGAAGACTGAAGCTTTCTTT. Amino acids: CASSPSLQSMKTEAFF.

There are a few counts of this clone. The chain is built from TRBV20-1 and TRBJ2-5; D not certain. This CDR3 contains 10 residues. Trimming pared 3 bases from V and 5 bases from J, leaving 4 bases between. From germline, CDR1 is DFQATT and CDR2 SNEGSKA (reference sequence). The CDR3 spells CSASWETQYF. CDR3 bases: TGCAGTGCTAGCTGGGAGACCCAGTACTTC.

This clone was detected a few times. This rearrangement joins TRBV6-5 to TRBJ1-2, with TRBD1 matching over 8 bases. The ends lost 6 bases at V and 1 base at J; junction bases unmatched: 4. CDR3 length equals 14 residues. CDR1 is MNHEY, CDR2 SVGAGI, per germline. The CDR3 DNA is TGTGCCAGCAGGCATGACAGGGGTAACTATGGCTACACCTTC. It translates to CASRHDRGNYGYTF.

There are a few counts of this clone. This chain connects TRBV5-1 to TRBJ2-3, with D uncertain. This CDR3 is built from 13 residues. CDR1 is SGHRS, CDR2 YFSETQ, per germline. With 0 bases removed from V and 4 bases from J, the gap between germline ends came to 6 bases. The CDR3 region is CASSLVGSDTQYF. The CDR3 DNA is TGCGCCAGCAGCTTGGTGGGTTCAGATACGCAGTATTTT.

This chain links TRBV6-5 with TRBJ1-1, with a possible D match to TRBD1 (6 bases). V shed 4 bases and J shed 6 bases, with 18 bases lying between them. Germline-derived CDR1 and CDR2 are MNHEY and SVGAGI. CDR3 length: 15 amino acids. The DNA of the CDR3 is TGTGCCAGCAGTTTGGACAGACGAACGAAGGCTGAAGCTTTCTTT. It translates to CASSLDRRTKAEAFF.

This chain links TRBV29-1 with TRBJ2-7; possibly TRBD1 for D (6 bases). CDR1 and CDR2 from the germline V gene are SQVTM and ANQGSEA. V lost 4 bases to trimming and J lost 2 bases, with 15 bases between them. This CDR3 has 14 amino acids. CDR3 sequence: CSVAQFEGAYEQYF. The CDR3 nucleotides are TGCAGCGTTGCCCAATTTGAGGGGGCCTACGAGCAGTACTTC.

The V call is TRBV28, the J call TRBJ2-5, with 7 bases matching TRBD1. Trimming cost V 5 bases and J 5 bases; bases outside gene matches: 5. Germline-derived CDR1 and CDR2 are MDHEN and SYDVKM. This CDR3 has 13 residues. CDR3 DNA: TGTGCCAGCAGTACAGGGGTGAAGGAGACCCAGTACTTC. It specifies CASSTGVKETQYF.

V usage is TRBV7-2 and J usage is TRBJ1-4, with 10 bases aligning to TRBD1. In germline, CDR1 is SGHTA, CDR2 FQGNSA. V gave up 5 bases and J gave up 0 bases; unmatched junction bases: 6. There are 17 residues in the CDR3. CDR3 in DNA: TGTGCCAGCAGCCTCGACAGGGGGCCAGCAACTAATGAAAAACTGTTTTTT. It encodes CASSLDRGPATNEKLFF.

The gene calls are TRBV6-5 and TRBJ2-5, with D uncertain. CDR3 length equals 13 residues. The germline V and J ends were trimmed by 8 bases and 5 bases, with 15 bases remaining between them. CDR1 is MNHEY, CDR2 SVGAGI, per germline. The CDR3 DNA sequence: TGTGCCAGCGGTAGAGAGGCCGGGGAGACCCAGTACTTC. It yields the protein CASGREAGETQYF.

The genes are TRBV11-2 and TRBJ1-2; D perhaps matches TRBD1 (6 bases). There are 16 residues in the CDR3. Trimming removed 6 bases from V and 2 bases from J, with 19 bases in between. The germline gives CDR1 SGHAT, CDR2 FQNNGV. CDR3 region: CASSQSRGTLNYGYTF. CDR3 coding DNA: TGTGCCAGCAGTCAAAGCAGGGGTACGCTGAACTATGGCTACACCTTC.

V gene TRBV7-2 combines with J gene TRBJ2-3; D unclear. This CDR3 is built from 14 residues. In germline, CDR1 is SGHTA, CDR2 FQGNSA. V lost 4 bases, J lost 3 bases, and 11 bases lay in between. The chain's CDR3 is CASSSYWNTDTQYF. The CDR3 DNA reads TGTGCCAGCAGCTCGTACTGGAATACAGATACGCAGTATTTT.

V usage is TRBV28 and J usage is TRBJ2-7; 8 bases agree with TRBD2. The ends lost 5 bases at V and 4 bases at J; junction bases unmatched: 10. The CDR3 is 15 amino acids. Germline loops: CDR1 MDHEN, CDR2 SYDVKM. DNA for the CDR3: TGTGCCAGCAGTCCAAGGGTAGCGGGGTGGTACGAGCAGTACTTC. It encodes CASSPRVAGWYEQYF. Complete variable domain (other parts from reference TRBV28 and TRBJ2-7): DVKVTQSSRYLVKRTGEKVFLECVQDMDHENMFWYRQDPGLGLRLIYFSYDVKMKEKGDIPEGYSVSREKKERFSLILESASTNQTSMYLCASSPRVAGWYEQYFGPGTRLTVT.

This chain uses TRBV28 with TRBJ1-2; D is perhaps TRBD1 (5 bases). The CDR3 is 14 residues long. The germline V gene has CDR1 MDHEN and CDR2 SYDVKM. V was cut by 3 bases and J by 3 bases, with 11 bases left in between. The CDR3 nucleotides read TGTGCCAGCAGTTTGCCGGGGGTGCACTATGGCTACACCTTC. It translates to CASSLPGVHYGYTF.

The rearrangement links TRBV19 to TRBJ2-3; 7 bases align to TRBD1. CDR3 length: 22 amino acids. The V gene's germline CDR1 is LNHDA and CDR2 SQIVND (reference sequence). With 1 base clipped from V and 1 base from J, the junction kept 23 bases outside the gene matches. The CDR3: CASSIATPPQGIELVGTDTQYF. Here the CDR3 DNA reads TGTGCCAGTAGTATAGCCACCCCCCCACAGGGGATTGAACTAGTAGGCACAGATACGCAGTATTTT.

V is TRBV4-1 and J is TRBJ1-4, with 11 bases lining up with TRBD1. The germline V gene has CDR1 MGHRA and CDR2 YSYEKL. The CDR3 has 15 amino acids. The V segment lost 4 bases and the J segment 8 bases; nucleotides outside the gene matches: 6. The CDR3, as DNA: TGCGCCAGCAGCCTCCGGGACAGGGGGAGGGAAAAACTGTTTTTT. It specifies CASSLRDRGREKLFF.

The chain carries TRBV5-6 and TRBJ2-1; tentatively, D is TRBD1 or TRBD2 (5 bases each). CDR3 length: 13 amino acids. Between the trimmed V and J ends, which lost 4 bases and 7 bases, there was a span of 12 bases. Germline assignment: CDR1 SGHDT and CDR2 YYEEEE. CDR3 region: CASSPWDGNEQFF. The CDR3 DNA follows: TGTGCCAGCAGCCCATGGGACGGGAATGAGCAGTTCTTC.

The rearrangement joins TRBV2 to TRBJ1-5; D call uncertain. V was clipped by 3 bases and J by 6 bases, with 9 bases between them. Germline CDR1 SNHLY, CDR2 FYNNEI. The CDR3 totals 13 residues. Here the CDR3 reads CASSEERVQPQHF. The CDR3 region has the DNA TGTGCCAGCAGTGAGGAGAGGGTTCAGCCCCAGCATTTT.

The chain carries TRBV13 and TRBJ1-1, with 7 bases lining up with TRBD1. The length of the CDR3 is 14 residues. The trim removed 5 bases at V and 9 bases at J, leaving 12 bases unmatched. CDR1 is PRHDT, CDR2 FYEKMQ, per germline (reference sequence). CDR3 sequence: CASSPSRTGPQAFF. CDR3 bases: TGTGCCAGCAGCCCCTCCCGGACAGGCCCCCAAGCTTTCTTT.